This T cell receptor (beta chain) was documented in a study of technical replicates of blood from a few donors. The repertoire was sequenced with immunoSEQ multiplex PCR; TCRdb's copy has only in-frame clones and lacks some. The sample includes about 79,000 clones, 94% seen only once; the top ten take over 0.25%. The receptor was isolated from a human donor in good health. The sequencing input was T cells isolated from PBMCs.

The CDR3: CASSFQGDAGYTF. DNA for the CDR3: TGCGCCAGCAGCTTTCAGGGGGACGCTGGCTACACCTTC. J is TRBJ1-2 and V is TRBV5-1, with TRBD1 matching over 7 bases. The CDR3 is made up of 13 amino acids. J was trimmed by 7 bases and V by 2 bases; bases with no gene match: 5. Germline CDR1 and CDR2: SGHRS and YFSETQ.